A single TCR beta chain is shown here with its context. Its antigen is undetermined. The data are from a study of regulatory T cells in long-lasting Graves disease. The study, taken as a whole, reports: Accuracy could have been hurt by small sample size. Persistent Graves' patients showed less TCR diversity than newly diagnosed ones.

Both iRepertoire HTBI primers and Arm-PCR of CDR3 regions were used to build the TCR beta libraries. TCRdb re-analysed the multiplex PCR reads in MiXCR, keeping a single row per CDR3 protein. The sample yields about 460,000 distinct CDR3 sequences, 22% seen once. The germline CDR1 and CDR2 sequences are DFQATT and SNEGSKA (reference sequence). CDR3 size: 14 residues. Trimming removed 3 bases at V and 4 bases at J, with 15 bases between. Time point specified: persistent/refractory GD, antithyroid drugs over 5 years with positive TRAb. TCR sequences were obtained from RNA taken from PBMCs. The chain employs TRBV20-1 and TRBJ1-1, with D maybe TRBD1 (5 bases). The sequences come from peripheral blood mononuclear cells (PBMCs), collected when the disease was refractory, from a patient treated with antithyroid drugs. The source is a female donor with Graves disease. Written as DNA, the CDR3 is TGCAGTGCTAGCCCCCTTCCGGGGGGCACTGAAGCTTTCTTT. It codes for CSASPLPGGTEAFF.